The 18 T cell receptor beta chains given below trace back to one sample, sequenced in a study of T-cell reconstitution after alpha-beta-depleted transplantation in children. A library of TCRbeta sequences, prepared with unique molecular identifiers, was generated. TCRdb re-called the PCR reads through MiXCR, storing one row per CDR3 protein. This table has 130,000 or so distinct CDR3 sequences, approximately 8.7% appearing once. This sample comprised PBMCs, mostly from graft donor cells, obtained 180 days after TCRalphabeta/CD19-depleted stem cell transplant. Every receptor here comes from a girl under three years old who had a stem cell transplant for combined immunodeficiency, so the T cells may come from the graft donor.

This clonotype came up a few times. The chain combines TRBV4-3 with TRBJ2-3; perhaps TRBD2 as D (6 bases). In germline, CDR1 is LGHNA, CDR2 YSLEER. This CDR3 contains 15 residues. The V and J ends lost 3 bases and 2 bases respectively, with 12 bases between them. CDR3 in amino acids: CASSHTGALTDTQYF. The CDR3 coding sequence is TGCGCCAGCAGCCACACGGGAGCGCTCACAGATACGCAGTATTTT.

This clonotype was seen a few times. The CDR3, as DNA: TGTGCCAGCAGCTTCCCCGAGGACGGATCTAGCACAGATACGCAGTATTTT. It specifies CASSFPEDGSSTDTQYF. The chain links TRBV7-8 to TRBJ2-3; D is uncertain. The CDR3 spans 17 residues. The V end lost 3 bases, the J end lost 0 bases, and 16 bases lay between the germline ends. The germline V gene encodes CDR1 SGHVS and CDR2 FQNEAQ.

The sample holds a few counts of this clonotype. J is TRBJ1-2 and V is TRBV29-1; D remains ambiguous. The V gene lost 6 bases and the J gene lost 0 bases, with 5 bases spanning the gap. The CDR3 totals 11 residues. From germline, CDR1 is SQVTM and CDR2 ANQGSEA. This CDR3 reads CSVTSNYGYTF. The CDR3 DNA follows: TGCAGCGTGACATCTAACTATGGCTACACCTTC.

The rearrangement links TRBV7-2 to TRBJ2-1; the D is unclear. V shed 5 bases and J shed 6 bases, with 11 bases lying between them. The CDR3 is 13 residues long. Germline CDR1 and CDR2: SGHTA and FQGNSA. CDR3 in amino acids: CASSMNRPNEQFF. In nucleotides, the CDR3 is TGTGCCAGCAGCATGAACCGGCCCAATGAGCAGTTCTTC.

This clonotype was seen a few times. CDR3 sequence: CASSLRPAGGGDTEAFF. The CDR3, as DNA: TGTGCCAGCAGCTTAAGACCGGCAGGGGGAGGCGACACTGAAGCTTTCTTT. The chain carries TRBV7-9 and TRBJ1-1; 7 bases are a match to TRBD1. Germline CDR1 reads SEHNR; CDR2 reads FQNEAQ (reference sequence). CDR3 size: 17 residues. V lost 2 bases, J lost 3 bases, and 12 bases stayed unmatched.

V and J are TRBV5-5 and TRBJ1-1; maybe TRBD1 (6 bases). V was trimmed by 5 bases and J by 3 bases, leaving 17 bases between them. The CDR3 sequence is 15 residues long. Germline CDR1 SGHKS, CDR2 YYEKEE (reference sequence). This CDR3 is CASSRARGKDTEAFF. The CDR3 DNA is TGTGCCAGCAGTCGCGCCAGGGGAAAGGACACTGAAGCTTTCTTT.

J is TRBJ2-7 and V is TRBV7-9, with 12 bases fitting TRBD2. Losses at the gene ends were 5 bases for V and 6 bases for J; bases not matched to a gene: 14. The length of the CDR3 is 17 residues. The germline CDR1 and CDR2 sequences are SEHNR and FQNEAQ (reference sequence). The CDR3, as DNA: TGTGCCAGCAGCCCTCGGCCACTAGCGGGGGGTCCGGGCGAGCAGTACTTC. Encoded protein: CASSPRPLAGGPGEQYF. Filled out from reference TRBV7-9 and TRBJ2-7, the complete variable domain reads DTGVSQNPRHKITKRGQNVTFRCDPISEHNRLYWYRQTLGQGPEFLTYFQNEAQLEKSRLLSDRFSAERPKGSFSTLEIQRTEQGDSAMYLCASSPRPLAGGPGEQYFGPGTRLTVT.

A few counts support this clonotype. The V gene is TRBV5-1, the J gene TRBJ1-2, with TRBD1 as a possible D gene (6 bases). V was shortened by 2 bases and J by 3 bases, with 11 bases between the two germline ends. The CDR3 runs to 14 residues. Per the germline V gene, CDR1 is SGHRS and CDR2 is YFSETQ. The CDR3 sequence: CASSLTAGDYGYTF. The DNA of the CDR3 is TGCGCCAGCAGCTTAACAGCAGGGGACTATGGCTACACCTTC.

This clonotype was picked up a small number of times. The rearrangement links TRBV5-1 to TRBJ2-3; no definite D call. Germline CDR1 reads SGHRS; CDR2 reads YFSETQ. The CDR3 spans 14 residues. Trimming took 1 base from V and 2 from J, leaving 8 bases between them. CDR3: CASSLPGFTDTQYF. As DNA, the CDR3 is TGCGCCAGCAGCTTGCCGGGTTTCACAGATACGCAGTATTTT.

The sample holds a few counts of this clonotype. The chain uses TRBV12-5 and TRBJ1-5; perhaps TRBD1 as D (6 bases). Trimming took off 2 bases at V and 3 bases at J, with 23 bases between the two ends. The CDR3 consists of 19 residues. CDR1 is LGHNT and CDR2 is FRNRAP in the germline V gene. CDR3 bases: TGTGCTAGTGGTTTGATCAACAAGAATCAGGGGACGAACAATCAGCCCCAGCATTTT. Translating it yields CASGLINKNQGTNNQPQHF.

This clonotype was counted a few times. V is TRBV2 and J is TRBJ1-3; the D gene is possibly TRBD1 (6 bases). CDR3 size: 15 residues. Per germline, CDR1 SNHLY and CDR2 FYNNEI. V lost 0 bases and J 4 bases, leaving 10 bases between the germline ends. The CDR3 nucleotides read TGTGCCAGCAGTGAAGCGACAGGATCAGGAAACACCATATATTTT. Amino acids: CASSEATGSGNTIYF.

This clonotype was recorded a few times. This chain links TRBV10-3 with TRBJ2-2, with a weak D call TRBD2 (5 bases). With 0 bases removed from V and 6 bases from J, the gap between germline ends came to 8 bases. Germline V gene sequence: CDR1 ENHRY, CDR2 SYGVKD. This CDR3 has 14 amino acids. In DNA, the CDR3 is TGTGCCATCAGTGAGTCTCGAGGGTCCGGGGAGCTGTTTTTT. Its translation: CAISESRGSGELFF.

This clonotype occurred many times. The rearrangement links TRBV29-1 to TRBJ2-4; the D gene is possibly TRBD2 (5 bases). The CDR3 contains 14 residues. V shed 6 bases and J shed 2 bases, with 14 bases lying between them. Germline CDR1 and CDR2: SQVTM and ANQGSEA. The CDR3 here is CSVGRRGPKNIQYF. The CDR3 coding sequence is TGCAGCGTCGGCCGACGGGGTCCCAAAAACATTCAGTACTTC.

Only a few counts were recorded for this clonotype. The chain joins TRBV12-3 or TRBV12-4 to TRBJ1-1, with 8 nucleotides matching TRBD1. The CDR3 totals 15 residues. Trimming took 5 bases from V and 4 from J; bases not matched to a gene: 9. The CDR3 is CASSLGQGRTTEAFF. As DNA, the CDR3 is TGTGCCAGCAGTCTCGGACAGGGAAGAACCACTGAAGCTTTCTTT.

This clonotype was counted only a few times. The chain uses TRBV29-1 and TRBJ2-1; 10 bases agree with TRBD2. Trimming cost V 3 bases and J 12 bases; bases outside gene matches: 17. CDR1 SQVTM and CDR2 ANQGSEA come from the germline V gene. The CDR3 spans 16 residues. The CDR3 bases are TGCAGCGTTGACGCCTCTTCGCTAGCGGGAGTAGAAGGGCAGTTCTTC. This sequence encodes CSVDASSLAGVEGQFF.

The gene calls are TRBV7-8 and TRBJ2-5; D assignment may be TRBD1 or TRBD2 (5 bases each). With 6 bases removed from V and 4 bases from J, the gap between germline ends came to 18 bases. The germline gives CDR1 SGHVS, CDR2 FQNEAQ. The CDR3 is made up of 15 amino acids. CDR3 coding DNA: TGTGCCAGCAGTTCCTCCTCCTCAGGGAGAGAGACCCAGTACTTC. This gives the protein CASSSSSSGRETQYF.

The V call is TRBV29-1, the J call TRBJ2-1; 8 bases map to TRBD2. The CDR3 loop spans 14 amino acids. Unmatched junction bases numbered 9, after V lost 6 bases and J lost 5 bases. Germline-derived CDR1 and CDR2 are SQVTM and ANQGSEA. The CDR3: CSVIAGTRNNEQFF. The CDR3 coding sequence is TGCAGCGTGATAGCGGGAACTCGGAACAATGAGCAGTTCTTC.

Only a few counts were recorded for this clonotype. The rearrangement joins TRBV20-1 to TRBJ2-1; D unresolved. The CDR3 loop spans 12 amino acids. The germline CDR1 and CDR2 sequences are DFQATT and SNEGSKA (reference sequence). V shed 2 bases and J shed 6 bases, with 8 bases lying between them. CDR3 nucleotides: TGCAGTGCTAGACGCAGCCCCAATGAGCAGTTCTTC. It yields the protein CSARRSPNEQFF.